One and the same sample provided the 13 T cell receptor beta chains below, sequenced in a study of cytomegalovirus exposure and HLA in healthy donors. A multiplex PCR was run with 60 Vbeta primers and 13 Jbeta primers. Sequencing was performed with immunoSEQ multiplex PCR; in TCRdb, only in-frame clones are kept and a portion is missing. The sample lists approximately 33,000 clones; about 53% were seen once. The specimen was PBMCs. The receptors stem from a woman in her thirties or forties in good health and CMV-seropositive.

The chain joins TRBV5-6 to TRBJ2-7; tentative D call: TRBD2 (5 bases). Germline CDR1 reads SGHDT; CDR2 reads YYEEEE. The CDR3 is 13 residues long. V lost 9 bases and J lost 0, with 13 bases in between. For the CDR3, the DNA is TGTGCCAATATGTACGGACTCTCCTACGAGCAGTACTTC. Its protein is CANMYGLSYEQYF.

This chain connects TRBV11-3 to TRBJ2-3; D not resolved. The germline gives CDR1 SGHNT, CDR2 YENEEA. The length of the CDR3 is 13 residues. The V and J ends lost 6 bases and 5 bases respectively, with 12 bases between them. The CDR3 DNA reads TGTGCCAGCAGTTCCCCTGATAGAGATACGCAGTATTTT. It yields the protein CASSSPDRDTQYF.

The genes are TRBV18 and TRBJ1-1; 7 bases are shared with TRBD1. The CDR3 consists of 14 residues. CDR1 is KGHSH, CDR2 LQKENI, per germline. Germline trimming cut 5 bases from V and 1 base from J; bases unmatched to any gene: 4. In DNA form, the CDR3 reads TGTGCCAGCTCAAGGGACAGTAGGAACACTGAAGCTTTCTTT. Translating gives CASSRDSRNTEAFF.

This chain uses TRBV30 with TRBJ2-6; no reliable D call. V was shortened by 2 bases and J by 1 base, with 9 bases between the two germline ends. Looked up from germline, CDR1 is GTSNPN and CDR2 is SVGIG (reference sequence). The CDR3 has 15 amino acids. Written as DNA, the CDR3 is TGTGCCTGGAGTTCTGGGCAGTCTGGGGCCAACGTCCTGACTTTC. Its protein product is CAWSSGQSGANVLTF.

CDR3 nucleotides: TGTGCCAGCAGTTTACAGGCTATTAATTCACCCCTCCACTTT. Residues: CASSLQAINSPLHF. The chain couples TRBV27 to TRBJ1-6, with D uncertain. V gave up 2 bases and J gave up 6 bases, with 8 bases separating them. CDR3 length equals 14 residues. Germline loops: CDR1 MNHEY, CDR2 SMNVEV (reference sequence).

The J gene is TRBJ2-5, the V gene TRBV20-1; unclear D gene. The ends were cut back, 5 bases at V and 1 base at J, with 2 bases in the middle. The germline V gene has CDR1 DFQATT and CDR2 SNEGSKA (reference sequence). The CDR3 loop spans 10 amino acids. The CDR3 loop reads CSARQETQYF. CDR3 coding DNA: TGCAGTGCTCGCCAAGAGACCCAGTACTTC.

The CDR3 sequence: CASSNDRAGELFF. CDR3 in DNA: TGTGCCAGCAGCAATGACAGGGCCGGGGAGCTGTTTTTT. The chain joins TRBV11-2 to TRBJ2-2, with 7 positions matching TRBD1. CDR1 is SGHAT, CDR2 FQNNGV, per germline. This CDR3 comprises 13 residues. V lost 5 bases, J lost 6 bases, and 3 bases stayed unmatched.

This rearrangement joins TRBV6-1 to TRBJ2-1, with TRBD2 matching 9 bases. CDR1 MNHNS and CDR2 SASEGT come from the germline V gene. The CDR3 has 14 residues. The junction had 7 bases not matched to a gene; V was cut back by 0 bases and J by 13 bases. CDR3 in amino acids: CASSEAGGGGAQFF. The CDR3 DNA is TGTGCCAGCAGTGAAGCGGGAGGCGGGGGGGCCCAGTTCTTC.

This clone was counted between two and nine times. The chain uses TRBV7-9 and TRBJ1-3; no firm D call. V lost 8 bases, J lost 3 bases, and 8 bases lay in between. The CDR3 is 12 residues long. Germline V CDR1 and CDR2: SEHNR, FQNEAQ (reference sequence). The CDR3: CASGRDGNTIYF. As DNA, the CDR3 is TGTGCCAGCGGGAGGGATGGAAACACCATATATTTT.

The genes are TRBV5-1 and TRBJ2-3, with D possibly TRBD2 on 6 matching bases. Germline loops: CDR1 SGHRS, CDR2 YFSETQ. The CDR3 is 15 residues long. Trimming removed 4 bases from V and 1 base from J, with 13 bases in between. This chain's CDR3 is CASSISGGGTDTQYF. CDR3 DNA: TGCGCCAGCAGCATCTCGGGCGGGGGCACAGATACGCAGTATTTT.

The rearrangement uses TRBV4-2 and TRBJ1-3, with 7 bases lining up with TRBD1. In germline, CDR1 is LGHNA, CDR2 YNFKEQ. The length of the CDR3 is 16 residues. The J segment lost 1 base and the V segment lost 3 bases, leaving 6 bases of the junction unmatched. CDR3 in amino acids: CASSQEQGHSGNTIYF. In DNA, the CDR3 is TGTGCCAGCAGCCAGGAACAGGGGCATTCTGGAAACACCATATATTTT.

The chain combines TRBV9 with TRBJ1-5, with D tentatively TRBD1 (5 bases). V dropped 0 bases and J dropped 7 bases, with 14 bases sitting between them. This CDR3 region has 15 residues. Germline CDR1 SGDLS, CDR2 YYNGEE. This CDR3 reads CASSVGVGAGQPQHF. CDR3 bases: TGTGCCAGCAGCGTAGGGGTAGGGGCGGGACAGCCCCAGCATTTT.

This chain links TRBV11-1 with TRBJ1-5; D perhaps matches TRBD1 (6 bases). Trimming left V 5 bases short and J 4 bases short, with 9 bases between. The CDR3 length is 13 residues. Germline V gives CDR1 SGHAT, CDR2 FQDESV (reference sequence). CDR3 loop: CASSRDRNQPQHF. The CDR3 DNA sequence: TGTGCCAGCAGCCGCGACAGGAATCAGCCCCAGCATTTT.